The 24 T cell receptor beta chains below come from one sample, sequenced in a study of long-term antiretroviral therapy in people with HIV. A v3.0 immunoSEQ assay was performed at survey level. The data were produced by immunoSEQ multiplex PCR, yet TCRdb's version contains in-frame clones alone and is incomplete. Of about 7,100 clones listed, under 85% are singletons. The starting material was unsorted PBMCs, obtained 1.1 years after starting antiretroviral therapy. The source of these receptors is a man aged 35 to 55 with HIV.

The CDR3 here is CASSQDPGTYNSPLHF. CDR3 nucleotide sequence: TGCGCCAGCAGCCAAGATCCGGGTACCTATAATTCACCCCTCCACTTT. The J gene is TRBJ1-6, the V gene TRBV4-1, with unresolved D. Trimming pared 0 bases from V and 2 bases from J, leaving 8 bases between. This CDR3 region has 16 residues. Per germline, CDR1 MGHRA and CDR2 YSYEKL.

This clone showed up just a few times. The rearrangement joins TRBV6-6 to TRBJ1-1, with D uncertain. The CDR3 loop spans 13 amino acids. Trimming stripped 4 bases from V and 1 base from J, with 7 bases between. Germline V gene data show CDR1 as MNHNY and CDR2 as SVGAGI (reference sequence). CDR3 amino acids: CASSSYRNTEAFF. DNA of the CDR3: TGTGCCAGCAGTTCCTATAGGAACACTGAAGCTTTCTTT.

V is TRBV30 and J is TRBJ2-1, with D perhaps TRBD1 or TRBD2 (5 bases each). Germline V CDR1 and CDR2: GTSNPN, SVGIG (reference sequence). The CDR3 consists of 12 residues. Trimming removed 1 base at V and 8 bases at J, with 9 bases between. In DNA form, the CDR3 reads TGTGCCTGGAGTGGAGGGACCGATGAGCAGTTCTTC. Translating it yields CAWSGGTDEQFF.

DNA for the CDR3: TGTGCCAGCACTCGGCAGGGACTGATTTCCGAGCAGTACTTC. Protein sequence: CASTRQGLISEQYF. This chain links TRBV2 with TRBJ2-7, with D possibly being TRBD2 (6 bases). The germline CDR1 and CDR2 sequences are SNHLY and FYNNEI. The V and J ends lost 7 bases and 6 bases respectively, with 19 bases between them. CDR3 size: 14 residues.

The rearrangement links TRBV30 to TRBJ1-1; D may be TRBD1 (5 bases). Germline values: CDR1 GTSNPN, CDR2 SVGIG (reference sequence). CDR3 size: 13 residues. Trimming shortened V by 5 bases and J by 1 base, and 11 bases separated the two germline ends. The CDR3 coding sequence is TGTGCCTGGGACAGAAAGGCGAACACTGAAGCTTTCTTT. The encoded protein is CAWDRKANTEAFF.

CDR3 in DNA: TGTGCCAGCAGCCACACATCCCGGGGGGGGGATACGCAGTATTTT. Amino acids: CASSHTSRGGDTQYF. The J gene is TRBJ2-3, the V gene TRBV25-1, with 8 bases that match TRBD2. The CDR3 length is 15 residues. The ends lost 6 bases at V and 6 bases at J; junction bases unmatched: 11. Germline lookup yields CDR1 MGHDK and CDR2 SYGVNS.

This chain joins TRBV27 and TRBJ2-7; 7 bases are shared with TRBD2. This CDR3 is built from 12 residues. V shed 6 bases and J 5 bases; nucleotides not matched to a gene: 4. In germline, CDR1 is MNHEY, CDR2 SMNVEV (reference sequence). The CDR3: CASRGGKDEQYF. The CDR3 DNA reads as TGTGCCAGCAGGGGGGGGAAGGACGAGCAGTACTTC.

The chain joins TRBV10-3 to TRBJ2-7; 8 nucleotides agree with TRBD1. The ends lost 11 bases at V and 3 bases at J; junction bases unmatched: 15. Germline CDR1 is ENHRY and CDR2 is SYGVKD. The CDR3 spans 15 residues. CDR3 bases: TGTGCCTCCCGGGGACAGGCCAATCTGGGCTACGAGCAGTACTTC. Translated, it gives CASRGQANLGYEQYF.

This chain joins TRBV27 and TRBJ1-2, with a weak D call TRBD1 (6 bases). Germline V gene lookup returns CDR1 MNHEY and CDR2 SMNVEV (reference sequence). Trimming left V 5 bases short and J 2 bases short, with 12 bases between. CDR3 size: 14 residues. The CDR3 loop reads CASSRYRENYGYTF. CDR3 in DNA: TGTGCCAGCAGTCGCTACAGGGAGAACTATGGCTACACCTTC.

The chain couples TRBV1 to TRBJ1-2; the table's D call of TRBD1 was not tested on the DNA. TRBV1 is annotated as a pseudogene. CDR3 length: 16 residues. The CDR3 bases are TGCACCAGCAGCCAAGTTGGTAACAGAGTTAACTATGGCTACACCTTC. Translated, it gives CTSSQVGNRVNYGYTF.

This rearrangement joins TRBV5-8 to TRBJ1-5, with TRBD1 matching 7 bases. The germline gives CDR1 SGHTS, CDR2 YDEGEE. The CDR3 is 16 amino acids. V gave up 4 bases and J gave up 5 bases; unmatched junction bases: 12. CDR3 bases: TGTGCCAGCAGCCGGGACAGAAGAAGAGAAGATCAGCCCCAGCATTTT. Translation: CASSRDRRREDQPQHF.

J is TRBJ2-2 and V is TRBV21-1; whether TRBD2, the table's D call, matches the DNA was not checked. TRBV21-1 represents a pseudogene. This CDR3 spans 15 amino acids. The CDR3 coding sequence is TGTGCCCGGAGAAACAACCCCGCGAACACCGGGGAGCTGTTTTTT. Translated, it gives CARRNNPANTGELFF.

By share, this clone ranks as hyperexpanded. The V and J genes are TRBV29-1 and TRBJ2-7; TRBD1 matches at 7 bases. Trimming at V came to 6 bases and at J to 0 bases, leaving 11 bases not matched to a gene. Looked up from germline, CDR1 is SQVTM and CDR2 is ANQGSEA. The CDR3 is made up of 15 amino acids. CDR3 in amino acids: CSVETGTASSYEQYF. The CDR3 DNA reads TGCAGCGTAGAGACAGGGACCGCGAGCTCCTACGAGCAGTACTTC.

Here the CDR3 DNA reads TGTGCCAGCAGTTACAAACAGTCCTACGAGCAGTACTTC. Translating gives CASSYKQSYEQYF. The chain recombines TRBV6-6 with TRBJ2-7; D gene uncertain. Germline V gives CDR1 MNHNY, CDR2 SVGAGI (reference sequence). The CDR3 loop spans 13 amino acids. With 2 bases removed from V and 1 base from J, the gap between germline ends came to 6 bases.

V is TRBV6-1 and J is TRBJ1-1; D gene unclear. The V end was cut by 1 base, the J end by 2 bases, with 8 bases between. The CDR3 spans 14 residues. Per germline, CDR1 MNHNS and CDR2 SASEGT. The DNA of the CDR3 is TGTGCCAGCAGTGAAGGTAGTACTAACACTGAAGCTTTCTTT. It translates to CASSEGSTNTEAFF.

The chain is built from TRBV5-1 and TRBJ2-7; D unclear. Deletions cut 0 bases from V and 5 bases from J, with 9 bases between. Germline-derived CDR1 and CDR2 are SGHRS and YFSETQ. The CDR3 covers 13 residues. CDR3: CASSLVHSDEQYF. The DNA for the CDR3 is TGCGCCAGCAGCTTGGTCCATTCAGACGAGCAGTACTTC.

This clone was counted a few times. The genes are TRBV21-1 and TRBJ1-1. TRBV21-1 is shown as a pseudogene. This CDR3 has 17 residues. The DNA of the CDR3 is TGTGCCAGCAGCAAAGCGCTTTGCCGGGGAGTCAACACTGAAGCTTTCTTT. Translating it yields CASSKALCRGVNTEAFF.

The chain recombines TRBV11-2 with TRBJ2-3, with TRBD1 matching over 8 bases. The V gene end was trimmed by 4 bases and the J gene end by 6 bases; junction bases not matched to a gene: 9. CDR3 length: 15 amino acids. CDR1 and CDR2 from the germline V gene are SGHAT and FQNNGV. CDR3 DNA sequence: TGTGCCAGCAGCTCCCCAGGGGGCGTAGCGGATACGCAGTATTTT. Protein product: CASSSPGGVADTQYF.

This clone showed up just a few times. The chain uses TRBV7-2 and TRBJ1-5; 8 positions match TRBD1. There are 16 residues in the CDR3. Trimming cost V 5 bases and J 1 base; bases outside gene matches: 7. The germline CDR1 and CDR2 sequences are SGHTA and FQGNSA. The CDR3 DNA is TGTGCCAGCAGCGCCCTACGGACAGGGAGCAATCAGCCCCAGCATTTT. It yields the protein CASSALRTGSNQPQHF.

The V gene is TRBV18, the J gene TRBJ1-5; D is undetermined. The germline V gene encodes CDR1 KGHSH and CDR2 LQKENI. The V and J ends lost 1 base and 4 bases respectively, with 8 bases between them. This CDR3 region has 14 residues. CDR3 DNA: TGTGCCAGCTCACCACGCGGCTTTAATCAGCCCCAGCATTTT. Translation gives CASSPRGFNQPQHF.

For the CDR3, the DNA is TGTGCCAGCAGTGAAGGCAGGGGTAAAAGTATCGTAGCCCAGTACTTC. This sequence encodes CASSEGRGKSIVAQYF. V gene TRBV6-1 combines with J gene TRBJ2-5, with D perhaps TRBD1 (6 bases). Germline V gives CDR1 MNHNS, CDR2 SASEGT. Trimming removed 1 base from V and 9 bases from J, with 21 bases in between. The CDR3 length is 16 residues.

The CDR3 loop is CAWSVKGGLDGNQPQHF. The CDR3 nucleotides read TGTGCCTGGAGTGTAAAAGGGGGGTTGGATGGCAATCAGCCCCAGCATTTT. The chain is built from TRBV30 and TRBJ1-5, with TRBD1 as a possible D gene (6 bases). Per germline, CDR1 GTSNPN and CDR2 SVGIG (reference sequence). The V end was cut by 0 bases, the J end by 2 bases, with 17 bases between. CDR3 length: 17 amino acids.

This clone was counted between two and nine times. J is TRBJ1-1 and V is TRBV6-1; a weak D match, TRBD1 (6 bases). V dropped 5 bases and J dropped 4 bases, with 17 bases sitting between them. Per germline, CDR1 MNHNS and CDR2 SASEGT. The CDR3 is 15 amino acids. Written as DNA, the CDR3 is TGTGCCAGCAGTCCTCTCAGGGGAGTTAGCACTGAAGCTTTCTTT. Translated: CASSPLRGVSTEAFF.

This chain uses TRBV7-2 with TRBJ1-2; D is unresolved. V shed 1 base and J shed 4 bases, with 10 bases lying between them. The germline V gene has CDR1 SGHTA and CDR2 FQGNSA. This CDR3 has 14 residues. CDR3 coding DNA: TGTGCCAGCAGCTTAGAGAGCAGTGCCTATGGCTACACCTTC. It is translated as CASSLESSAYGYTF.